This T cell receptor beta chain comes out of a study of patients and donors after allogeneic stem cell transplantation. One entry per CDR3 protein results from TCRdb running MiXCR on the RT-PCR reads. The data contain tens of thousands of distinct CDR3 sequences, roughly 48% of them seen just once; the ten biggest clones take up approximately 66%. Per germline, CDR1 SQVTM and CDR2 ANQGSEA. CDR3 size: 13 residues. Trimming left V 4 bases short and J 6 bases short, with 15 bases between. The sequence came from a human donor who was either an allogeneic HSCT recipient or a stem cell or donor lymphocyte infusion donor (not recorded which). It is not recorded whose cells these are; they may come from a transplant donor. The chain has TRBV29-1 and TRBJ1-1, with D maybe TRBD1 (5 bases). Material for sequencing was blood, either unsorted or a sorted T cell fraction (not recorded which). CDR3 nucleotides: TGCAGCGTTGCTGGAAGGGGTAGAGCTGAAGCTTTCTTT. Translated, it gives CSVAGRGRAEAFF.